This entry features one T cell receptor beta chain sequence. Its target is unknown. This CDR3 has 18 amino acids. CDR1 is PRHDT and CDR2 is FYEKMQ in the germline V gene (reference sequence). With 5 bases clipped from V and 1 base from J, the junction kept 12 bases outside the gene matches. These data come from a study of identical twins. Through template switching, a universal primer site was introduced, and the cDNA contained unique molecular identifiers. TCRdb re-derived calls from the 5' RACE reads in MiXCR, one entry per CDR3 protein. The sample gives 600,000 to 700,000 distinct CDR3 sequences, 21% of which show up once; approximately 4.3% is in the top ten. Study-wide results and limits: With monozygotic twins, out-of-frame TCR alpha sharing exceeded what models estimated.

Separately, the same data were catalogued under a study of T cells expressing NK-cell markers. That work states: Similarly, these clonotypes led the CD3+CD56-NKG2C+ fraction as well in several donors.

This TCR came from a woman younger than 30 in good health. The sample comprised PBMCs. This chain joins TRBV13 and TRBJ2-4; TRBD2 matches 9 bases. The DNA for the CDR3 is TGTGCCAGCAGCCATGGATTAGGCGGGGGGGTTGCCAAAAACATTCAGTACTTC. Its translation is CASSHGLGGGVAKNIQYF.